Reported below is one T cell receptor beta chain. The CDR3 runs 16 residues. The V and J ends lost 6 bases and 9 bases, in that order; junction bases with no gene match: 13. Looked up from germline, CDR1 is SEHNR and CDR2 is FQNEAQ (reference sequence). Original processing methods: Researchers report that nucleated cell counts were estimated from reference gene primer amplification. Measured with immunoSEQ multiplex PCR; TCRdb has only the in-frame clones, and not every one. That table supplies the V and J calls and clone size; D and trimming were determined from the DNA. The profile shows over 150,000 clones, more than 75% of them singletons. This sample is part of a study of blood T cell repertoires in COVID-19. Looking at the study overall: Both acute and convalescent COVID-19 samples were obtained from the United States, Italy and Spain.

The sample taken for sequencing was peripheral blood. V is TRBV7-9 and J is TRBJ2-1; 11 nucleotides align to TRBD2. The TCR was taken from a man aged 40-55 years with acute or convalescent COVID-19. CDR3 residues: CASSPETSGATIEQFF. The CDR3 DNA follows: TGTGCCAGCAGTCCTGAGACTAGCGGGGCCACAATTGAGCAGTTCTTC. Full variable domain (remainder filled in from reference TRBV7-9 and TRBJ2-1): DTGVSQNPRHKITKRGQNVTFRCDPISEHNRLYWYRQTLGQGPEFLTYFQNEAQLEKSRLLSDRFSAERPKGSFSTLEIQRTEQGDSAMYLCASSPETSGATIEQFFGPGTRLTVL.